The rows below give T cell receptor beta chains drawn from one sample of a study of neurological immune-mediated disorders. TCRdb reprocessed the 5' RACE reads with MiXCR, giving one entry per CDR3 protein. The profile shows 35,000 to 40,000 distinct CDR3 sequences, more than 9.5% of them singletons. The specimen was PBMCs. The receptor set was obtained from a man in his sixties with HTLV-1-associated myelopathy (HAM/TSP). CDR3s leave out the opening cysteine and the closing phenylalanine or tryptophan.

J gene,V gene,CDR3 protein
TRBJ2-5,TRBV20-1,SAGGGETQY
TRBJ1-5,TRBV10-3,AISESRGLRQPQH
TRBJ1-6,TRBV10-2,ASSESGKSPLH
TRBJ2-3,TRBV20-1,SARVFQRVRTRSGTDTQY
TRBJ1-3,TRBV7-8,ASSPSGSSGNTIY
TRBJ1-1,TRBV5-1,ASSPQPDKRNAEAF
TRBJ2-7,TRBV18,ASSPSSQGICEQY
TRBJ2-7,TRBV6-2/TRBV6-3,ASRLSGRSEAQY
TRBJ2-2,TRBV20-1,SAGLAGGRTGELF
TRBJ2-3,TRBV5-1,ASSTGLAATSTDTQY
TRBJ2-5,TRBV5-4,ASSLRFSGEQETQY
TRBJ2-1,TRBV5-1,ASSLEGGFYNEQF
TRBJ1-2,TRBV6-1,ASRREHSNYGYT
TRBJ2-3,TRBV18,VSYPGASGADTQY
TRBJ2-1,TRBV5-5,ASSREQGRYNEQF
TRBJ2-3,TRBV15,ATSSRSDTQY
TRBJ2-7,TRBV20-1,SARDLKQTYEQY
TRBJ1-5,TRBV20-1,SATTGGQPQH
TRBJ2-2,TRBV28,ASSFRANTGELF
TRBJ2-3,TRBV5-1,ASSDASTDTQY
TRBJ1-6,TRBV2,ASSGGEASSPLH
TRBJ2-1,TRBV4-1,ASSSRLAGGASEQF
TRBJ2-2,TRBV20-1,SARANFANTGELF
TRBJ1-2,TRBV9,ASSGLMTGGYGYT
TRBJ1-1,TRBV5-1,ASSLAEETEAF
TRBJ2-7,TRBV6-6,ASSYSLAGGYEQY
TRBJ2-7,TRBV5-1,ASSSRLAGERTYEQY
TRBJ1-3,TRBV7-9,ASSLPPAGVGNTIY
TRBJ2-1,TRBV20-1,SARHLGTSARAGNDQF
TRBJ2-3,TRBV29-1,SLRNRTSGPDTQY
TRBJ2-2,TRBV21-1,ASSKAGSSGKNTGELF
TRBJ2-1,TRBV7-2,ASSPLEIAGPF
TRBJ1-6,TRBV12-3/TRBV12-4,ASSLAYNSPLH
TRBJ2-5,TRBV18,ASSPPAAGQETQY
TRBJ1-2,TRBV6-6,ASEVRDREDGYT
TRBJ2-5,TRBV5-1,ASSRPNSQETQY
TRBJ2-7,TRBV15,ATSRVGRPYEQY
TRBJ2-7,TRBV5-1,ASSSAQGNEQY
TRBJ2-2,TRBV6-1,ASSEKGRGNTGELF
TRBJ1-1,TRBV5-1,ASSPGPGTANTEAF
TRBJ2-3,TRBV4-1,ASSQDGQGTDTQY
TRBJ2-6,TRBV24-1,ATSDRTATVAGANVLT